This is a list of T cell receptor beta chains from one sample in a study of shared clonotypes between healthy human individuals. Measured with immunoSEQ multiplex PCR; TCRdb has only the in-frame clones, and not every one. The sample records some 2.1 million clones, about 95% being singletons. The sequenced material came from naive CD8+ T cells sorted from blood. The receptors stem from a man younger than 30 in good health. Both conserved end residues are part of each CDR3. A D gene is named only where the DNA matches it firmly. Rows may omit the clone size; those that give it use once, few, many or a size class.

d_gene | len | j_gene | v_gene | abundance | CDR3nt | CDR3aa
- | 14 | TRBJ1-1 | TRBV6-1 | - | TGTGCCAGCAGTGAATGGACAGAGGGCACTGAAGCTTTCTTT | CASSEWTEGTEAFF
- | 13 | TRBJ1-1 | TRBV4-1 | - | TGCGCCAGCAGCCAGCAAGGGGGGGAGGTTCGTCTCTTT | CASSQQGGEVRLF
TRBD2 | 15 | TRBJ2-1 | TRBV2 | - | TGTGCCAGCAGTGGGACTAGCGGGGAATACAATGAGCAGTTCTTC | CASSGTSGEYNEQFF
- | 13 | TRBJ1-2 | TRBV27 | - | TGTGCCAGCAGTTTATCGGGGACTTATGGCTACACCTTC | CASSLSGTYGYTF
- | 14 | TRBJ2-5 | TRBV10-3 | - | TGTGCCATCAGTGAGTTACCCGGGACTCCGCCCCAGTACTTC | CAISELPGTPPQYF
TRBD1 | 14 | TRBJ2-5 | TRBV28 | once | TGTGCCAGCAGTTCCCCGACAGGGTCGGAGACCCAGTACTTC | CASSSPTGSETQYF
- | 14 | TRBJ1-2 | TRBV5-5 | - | TGTGCCAGCAGCTTGGTTAGTTTAAGCTATGGCTACACCTTC | CASSLVSLSYGYTF
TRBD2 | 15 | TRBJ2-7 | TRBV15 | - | TGTGCCACCAGCAGAGATGTCGGACTAGCGGTAGAGCAGTACTTC | CATSRDVGLAVEQYF
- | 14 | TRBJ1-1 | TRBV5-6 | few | TGTGCCAGCAGCCTGCAAGGGACGGTCACTGAAGCTTTCTTT | CASSLQGTVTEAFF
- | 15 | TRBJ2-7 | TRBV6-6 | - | TGTGCCAGCAGTTACTCTACCGGGGCGCTAGGGGAGCAGTACTTC | CASSYSTGALGEQYF
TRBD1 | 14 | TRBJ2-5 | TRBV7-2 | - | TGTGCCAGCAGCGCGTATCAGGGGGCGGAGACCCAGTACTTC | CASSAYQGAETQYF
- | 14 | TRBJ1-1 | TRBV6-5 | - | TGTGCCAGCAGTTACTCGGTCCAGGGGACTGAAGCTTTCTTT | CASSYSVQGTEAFF
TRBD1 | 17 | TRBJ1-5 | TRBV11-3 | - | TGTGCCAGCAGCAAATACAGGGGCGGATATAGCAATCAGCCCCAGCATTTT | CASSKYRGGYSNQPQHF
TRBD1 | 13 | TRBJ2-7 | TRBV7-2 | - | TGTGCCAGCAGCTTAGGGGACAGCAGCGAGCAGTACTTC | CASSLGDSSEQYF
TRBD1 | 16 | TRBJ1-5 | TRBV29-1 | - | TGCAGCGTTGGACACGACAGGGAGTATAGCAATCAGCCCCAGCATTTT | CSVGHDREYSNQPQHF
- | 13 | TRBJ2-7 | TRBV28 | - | TGTGCCAGCAGAACCCGGGGTTTCTACGAGCAGTACTTC | CASRTRGFYEQYF
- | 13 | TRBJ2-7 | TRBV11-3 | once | TGTGCCAGCAGCTTAGCGCTTAGCTACGAGCAGTACTTC | CASSLALSYEQYF
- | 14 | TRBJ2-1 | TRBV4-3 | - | TGCGCCAGCAGCCAAGGGGTCAGCTTCAATGAGCAGTTCTTC | CASSQGVSFNEQFF
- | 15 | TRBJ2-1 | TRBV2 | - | TGTGCCAGCAGGGTGGATTCAAGCTCCTACAATGAGCAGTTCTTC | CASRVDSSSYNEQFF
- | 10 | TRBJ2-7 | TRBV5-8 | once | TGTGCCAGCAGCGCCTACGAGCAGTACTTC | CASSAYEQYF